This is a list of T cell receptor beta chains from one sample in a study of T cell responses to AZD1222 COVID-19 vaccine. Produced via immunoSEQ multiplex PCR; TCRdb's table is partial and in-frame only. This table has about 40,000 clones, about 88% appearing once. This sample comprised peripheral blood, obtained 28 days after the second dose of the MenACWY control vaccine. These receptors were obtained from an adult who received the MenACWY meningococcal vaccine as a control. CDR3s include the opening cysteine and the closing phenylalanine or tryptophan. The D gene is left open where the match is weak. Part of the rows lack a size; the others show once, few, many or a class for expanded clones.

clone_size d_call j_call v_call cdr3_aa cdr3_nt
. TRBD2 TRBJ2-4 TRBV6-2/TRBV6-3 CASSYSARLAGSNIQYF TGTGCCAGCAGTTACTCGGCCAGACTAGCGGGCTCAAACATTCAGTACTTC
once TRBD2 TRBJ2-1 TRBV5-4 CASSLLVAGGGNEQFF TGTGCCAGCAGCTTGCTCGTAGCGGGAGGGGGCAATGAGCAGTTCTTC
. . TRBJ2-2 TRBV27 CASSVRGATGELFF TGTGCCAGCAGCGTGAGGGGGGCCACCGGGGAGCTGTTTTTT
. . TRBJ2-3 TRBV27 CASSPPPTQYF TGTGCCAGCAGTCCGCCTCCTACGCAGTATTTT
once . TRBJ1-1 TRBV28 CASSLLKTTGPIGNTEAFF TGTGCCAGCAGTTTATTAAAAACAACAGGGCCAATTGGGAACACTGAAGCTTTCTTT
. . TRBJ2-7 TRBV2 CASRRGSYEQYF TGTGCCAGCAGGCGGGGTTCCTACGAGCAGTACTTC
once . TRBJ2-3 TRBV7-3 CASSLLGHATDTQYF TGTGCCAGCAGCTTATTAGGGCACGCGACAGATACGCAGTATTTT
. TRBD1 TRBJ2-1 TRBV2 CASSEAQRTGFLREQFF TGTGCCAGCAGTGAAGCGCAAAGGACAGGGTTTCTTCGAGAGCAGTTCTTC
. . TRBJ1-1 TRBV5-1 CASSLTFGLPTEAFF TGCGCCAGCAGCTTGACGTTCGGGTTGCCAACTGAAGCTTTCTTT
. . TRBJ1-2 TRBV27 CASSSSAFYGYTF TGTGCCAGCAGCAGTTCTGCCTTCTATGGCTACACCTTC
. TRBD1 TRBJ2-5 TRBV27 CASSDRGKGETQYF TGTGCCAGCAGTGACAGGGGGAAGGGGGAGACCCAGTACTTC
. . TRBJ1-2 TRBV28 CASSDDRGGYTF TGTGCCAGCAGTGACGACCGGGGTGGCTACACCTTC
. . TRBJ2-7 TRBV19 CASSIRAPSYEQYF TGTGCCAGTAGTATACGGGCTCCCTCTTACGAGCAGTACTTC
. . TRBJ2-7 TRBV3-1/TRBV3-2 CASSQGGGVEQYF TGTGCCAGCAGCCAAGGTGGAGGGGTCGAGCAGTACTTC
. . TRBJ2-1 TRBV5-1 CASSHWGKATYNEQFF TGCGCCAGCAGCCACTGGGGGAAGGCCACCTACAATGAGCAGTTCTTC
. . TRBJ1-1 TRBV5-4 CASSLVGGLNTEAFF TGTGCCAGCAGCCTGGTAGGGGGACTGAACACTGAAGCTTTCTTT
. . TRBJ1-4 TRBV3-1/TRBV3-2 CASGQFGVKVEKLFF TGTGCCAGCGGGCAATTCGGGGTCAAAGTCGAAAAACTGTTTTTT
. . TRBJ1-1 TRBV19 CASSRNRDTEAFF TGTGCCAGTAGTAGAAACAGAGACACTGAAGCTTTCTTT
. . TRBJ2-3 TRBV5-1 CASSLEWSSTDTQYF TGCGCCAGCAGCTTGGAATGGTCTAGCACAGATACGCAGTATTTT
. TRBD2 TRBJ2-2 TRBV9 CASRGAGDTGELFF TGTGCCAGCAGGGGCGCGGGAGACACCGGGGAGCTGTTTTTT
. . TRBJ2-2 TRBV27 CASSSGNVYRELFF TGTGCCAGCAGTTCGGGGAATGTTTATCGGGAGCTGTTTTTT
. . TRBJ2-1 TRBV2 CASSPPGRLNEQFF TGTGCCAGCAGTCCGCCGGGACGGCTCAATGAGCAGTTCTTC
. TRBD1 TRBJ1-2 TRBV29-1 CSVERRDRGWGYTF TGCAGCGTTGAACGTAGGGACAGGGGTTGGGGCTACACCTTC
. . TRBJ1-2 TRBV25-1 CASSEDREPYGYTF TGTGCCAGCAGTGAGGACCGGGAACCTTATGGCTACACCTTC
. . TRBJ1-1 TRBV18 CASSPNTGTANTEAFF TGTGCCAGCTCACCGAACACCGGGACGGCCAACACTGAAGCTTTCTTT
. . TRBJ2-5 TRBV28 CASRRYGETQYF TGTGCCAGCAGACGGTATGGAGAGACCCAGTACTTC
. . TRBJ1-6 TRBV28 CASSLIRGSPLHF TGTGCCAGCAGTTTAATCAGGGGTTCACCCCTCCACTTT
. TRBD2 TRBJ2-1 TRBV30 CAWSVSAGSSYNEQFF TGTGCCTGGAGTGTCTCAGCGGGGAGCTCCTACAATGAGCAGTTCTTC
. . TRBJ1-6 TRBV10-3 CAINVGERSPLHF TGTGCCATCAACGTGGGGGAAAGATCACCCCTCCACTTT